This is a list of T cell receptor beta chains from one sample in a study of tumor-infiltrating lymphocytes in primary liver carcinoma. TCRdb re-derived calls from the multiplex PCR reads in MiXCR, one entry per CDR3 protein. The sample holds under 200,000 distinct CDR3 sequences; about 85% are singletons and the top ten take 18%. Sequencing was carried out using tumor tissue from primary liver carcinoma. These receptors were taken from a man aged 35 to 55 with primary liver carcinoma and hepatitis B virus infection. Each CDR3 is given with its conserved first and last residue. Each record gives: D gene, J gene, clone size, V gene, CDR3 protein, CDR3 DNA. The D gene is left open where the match is weak. Expanded clones are given a class, and other clones once, few, many or no size at all.

>TRBD2|TRBJ2-1|.|TRBV6-4
CTSSDTGGSYNEQFF
TGTACCAGCAGTGACACGGGGGGGAGCTACAATGAGCAGTTCTTC
>.|TRBJ1-6|.|TRBV5-6
CASSSRTPMNSPLHF
TGTGCCAGCAGCTCAAGGACTCCAATGAATTCACCCCTCCACTTT
>TRBD2|TRBJ2-1|.|TRBV28
CASRNSGSSYNGLFF
TGTGCCAGCAGAAATAGCGGGAGCTCCTACAATGGGCTGTTCTTC
>.|TRBJ2-7|.|TRBV28
CASSSGQRKDEQYF
TGTGCCAGCAGTTCGGGACAACGTAAGGACGAGCAGTACTTC
>.|TRBJ1-1|.|TRBV29-1
CSVDGGWGMRTTEAFF
TGCAGCGTTGACGGGGGGTGGGGGATGAGGACTACTGAAGCTTTCTTT
>.|TRBJ2-7|.|TRBV29-1
CSVAQTGLHEQYF
TGCAGCGTTGCCCAGACAGGCCTCCACGAGCAGTACTTC
>TRBD1|TRBJ2-7|.|TRBV4-3
CASNQEAPGTGLYEQYF
TGCGCCAGCAATCAAGAAGCACCCGGGACAGGGCTGTACGAGCAGTACTTC
>.|TRBJ2-7|.|TRBV6-5
CASSYSGDQGEPYF
TGTGCCAGCAGTTACTCTGGGGATCAAGGCGAGCCGTACTTC
>TRBD1|TRBJ2-1|.|TRBV20-1
CSARGTGDYNEQFF
TGCAGCGCCCGGGGGACAGGCGATTACAATGAGCAGTTCTTC
>TRBD2|TRBJ2-1|.|TRBV4-2
CASSQGGGSGDEQLF
TGTGCCAGCAGCCAAGGAGGCGGGAGTGGCGATGAGCAGTTATTC
>.|TRBJ2-7|.|TRBV7-9
CANSPTDGYEQYF
TGTGCCAACAGCCCTACAGACGGCTACGAGCAGTACTTC
>TRBD2|TRBJ2-3|.|TRBV11-2
CVGSLQAGVSTDTQYF
TGTGTCGGCAGCTTACAAGCGGGAGTCAGCACAGATACACAGTATTTT
>TRBD2|TRBJ2-1|.|TRBV6-5
CASSYRTSGRTDEQFF
TGTGCCAGCAGTTACCGGACTAGCGGGAGGACCGACGAGCAGTTCTTC
>.|TRBJ2-2|.|TRBV30
CAWSVETESTGELFF
TGTGCCTGGAGTGTGGAGACAGAGAGCACCGGGGAGTTGTTTTTT
>.|TRBJ1-6|many|TRBV6-1
CASSEAPNRSPLHF
TGTGCCAGCAGTGAAGCCCCTAATCGGTCACCCCTCCACTTT
>.|TRBJ1-1|.|TRBV29-1
CSGGHKTEAFF
TGTAGCGGTGGACATAAGACTGAAGCTTTCTTT
>.|TRBJ1-2|.|TRBV20-1
CSARPDGYGYTF
TGCAGTGCTAGACCGGACGGGTATGGCTACACCTTC
>TRBD2|TRBJ2-1|once|TRBV9
CASSAGSGTSYTYNEQFF
TGTGCCAGCAGCGCGGGATCCGGGACTAGCTATACCTACAATGAGCAGTTCTTC
>.|TRBJ1-1|.|TRBV5-6
CASNATELRLNTEPFF
TGTGCCAGCAACGCGACAGAACTCCGTTTGAACACTGAACCTTTCTTT
>TRBD2|TRBJ2-4|.|TRBV11-1
CAGRFPGTSETKNIQYF
TGTGCCGGCAGATTTCCCGGGACTAGCGAGACTAAAAACATTCAGTACTTC
>.|TRBJ2-1|.|TRBV11-3
CASSLDANKQIF
TGTGCCAGCAGCTTAGATGCCAATAAGCAGATCTTC
>.|TRBJ2-2|.|TRBV7-9
CASSARQFTGKLFF
TGTGCCAGCAGTGCCCGACAGTTCACCGGTAAGCTGTTTTTT
>.|TRBJ2-7|.|TRBV11-1
CASSFRGPPDNEQYF
TGTGCCAGCAGCTTCCGGGGACCGCCGGACAATGAGCAGTACTTC
>TRBD2|TRBJ2-2|.|TRBV7-9
CASSSPGPAGVPGELFF
TGTGCCAGCAGCTCACCCGGACCAGCGGGAGTGCCCGGGGAGCTATTTTTT
>.|TRBJ2-3|many|TRBV7-8
CASRQMAGPLGDTQYF
TGTGCCAGCAGACAGATGGCGGGGCCCCTTGGGGATACGCAGTATTTT
>.|TRBJ2-7|few|TRBV6-5
CASSLSRSFDEQYF
TGTGCCAGCAGTCTTAGCAGGAGCTTCGACGAGCAGTACTTC
>.|TRBJ2-7|.|TRBV11-2
CASSSKRDSYEQYF
TGTGCCAGTAGCTCTAAAAGGGACTCCTACGAGCAGTATTTC
>.|TRBJ1-2|.|TRBV14
CVSSTDRSNYGYTF
TGTGTCAGTAGCACCGACAGGTCTAACTATGGCTACACCTTC
>.|TRBJ2-6|once|TRBV4-3
CASSQDGSGRATNVLTF
TGCGCCAGCAGCCAAGATGGGTCAGGGCGCGCGACCAACGTCCTGACTTTC
>TRBD2|TRBJ2-7|many|TRBV10-3
CAISEASGSYEQYF
TGTGCCATCAGTGAGGCTAGCGGGAGCTACGAGCAGTACTTC
>TRBD1|TRBJ2-1|.|TRBV4-3
CASSLDRWGNKQFF
TGCGCCAGCAGCCTGGACAGGTGGGGGAATAAGCAGTTCTTC
>.|TRBJ1-6|.|TRBV29-1
CSASKPRNSPLHF
TGCAGCGCTTCGAAGCCCAGAAATTCACCACTCCACTTT
>.|TRBJ2-7|.|TRBV12-3/TRBV12-4
CTNSFQTYEQYF
TGTACCAACAGTTTCCAGACCTACGAGCAGTACTTC
>.|TRBJ2-2|.|TRBV4-1
CASSQDGERCGGELFF
TGCGCCAGCAGCCAAGATGGGGAGAGATGTGGCGGGGAGCTGTTTTTT
>TRBD1|TRBJ1-1|.|TRBV6-1
CASSEPGGTTEAFF
TGTGCCAGCAGTGAACCAGGGGGGACTACTGAAGCTTTCTTT
>.|TRBJ2-5|.|TRBV12-3/TRBV12-4
CASNPGPQAGGETQYF
TGTGCCAGCAATCCGGGACCACAAGCCGGTGGAGAGACCCAATACTTC
>.|TRBJ1-2|.|TRBV28
CASGPGSNYGYTF
TGTGCCAGCGGTCCCGGATCAAACTATGGCTACACCTTC
>TRBD1|TRBJ1-3|once|TRBV4-2
CASSQEDLTGGRISSGNTLYF
TGTGCCAGCAGCCAAGAAGACTTGACAGGGGGTCGTATTTCCTCTGGAAACACCTTATATTTT
>.|TRBJ1-2|.|TRBV28
CASNLNSLYDYTF
TGTGCCAGCAATTTAAACAGCCTATATGACTACACCTTC
>.|TRBJ2-7|.|TRBV29-1
CSTGCGNHEQYF
TGCAGTACGGGTTGTGGTAATCACGAGCAGTACTTC
>.|TRBJ2-7|.|TRBV29-1
CNVAPTRLHEQYF
TGCAATGTTGCCCCGACACGGCTCCACGAGCAGTACTTC
>.|TRBJ2-1|few|TRBV24-1
CATSDDSLGFDNEQFF
TGTGCCACCAGTGATGACAGTTTGGGGTTTGACAATGAGCAGTTCTTC
>TRBD1|TRBJ1-2|.|TRBV7-9
CARSLGPGGAYGYAF
TGTGCCAGGAGCTTAGGCCCAGGGGGCGCCTATGGCTACGCCTTC
>.|TRBJ2-7|.|TRBV5-4
CASITPSGGTHEQYF
TGTGCCAGTATCACCCCGAGTGGCGGGACCCACGAGCAGTACTTC
>TRBD2|TRBJ2-5|.|TRBV4-1
CTSSRNPGLAGETQYF
TGCACCAGCAGCCGAAATCCAGGACTAGCGGGAGAGACCCAGTACTTC
>.|TRBJ2-7|.|TRBV6-2/TRBV6-3
CASGHTYEQYF
TGTGCCAGCGGTCACACCTACGAGCAGTACTTC
>.|TRBJ2-1|.|TRBV12-3/TRBV12-4
CASKEMSSYCEQFF
TGTGCCAGCAAGGAGATGAGCTCCTACTGTGAGCAGTTCTTC
>TRBD1|TRBJ2-1|.|TRBV14
CASTRRQGGRLNEQFF
TGTGCCAGTACTCGTCGACAGGGGGGCCGGTTAAATGAGCAGTTCTTC
>.|TRBJ2-7|once|TRBV29-1
CSAMTSGTCTSYVQYF
TGCAGCGCCATGACATCTGGGACCTGCACTTCCTACGTGCAGTACTTC
>TRBD2|TRBJ2-3|.|TRBV5-6
CASISLTSPGNFLDTQYF
TGTGCCAGCATCTCCTTGACTAGCCCGGGCAACTTTTTAGATACACAGTATTTT
>.|TRBJ1-6|.|TRBV11-2
CAISFAAGTASSPIHF
.
>.|TRBJ2-1|.|TRBV7-3
CASSLGPSPYNEQFF
TGTGCCAGCAGCTTAGGCCCGAGCCCTTACAATGAGCAGTTCTTC
>.|TRBJ2-7|.|TRBV28
CASSAPRGTYYERYF
TGTGCCAGCAGTGCTCCCAGGGGCACGTACTACGAGCGGTACTTT
>.|TRBJ2-5|.|TRBV5-1
CASSLITGSEAQYF
TGCGCCAGCAGCTTGATTACAGGTTCAGAGGCCCAGTATTTC
>TRBD2|TRBJ2-3|.|TRBV6-2/TRBV6-3
CAGNYPKGLAGERADTQYF
TGTGCCGGCAATTATCCCAAGGGACTAGCGGGAGAGAGGGCAGATACGCAGTATTTT
>.|TRBJ2-3|once|TRBV29-1
CSAEGTGSADTQYF
TGCAGCGCTGAGGGTACGGGGAGTGCAGATACGCAGTATTTT
>.|TRBJ1-1|many|TRBV29-1
CSVEDSGTEAFF
TGCAGCGTTGAAGATTCGGGCACTGAAGCTTTCTTT
>.|TRBJ2-2|.|TRBV5-1
CASCLEPNTGELFF
TGCGCCAGCTGTTTGGAACCCAACACCGGGGAGCTGTTTTTT
>.|TRBJ2-1|.|TRBV6-1
CASSGDRGIEQFF
TGTGCCAGCAGTGGAGATAGGGGCATTGAGCAGTTCTTC
>.|TRBJ1-2|.|TRBV29-1
CSVEEGRRLHGYTF
TGCAGCGTTGAAGAGGGCCGCAGGTTACACGGCTACACCTTC